These 13 T cell receptor beta chains were all obtained from the same sample, sequenced in a study of OX40 agonist ivuxolimab in advanced cancers. Assay used: immunoSEQ multiplex PCR; TCRdb lists only in-frame clones, some missing. The sample holds 95,000 to 150,000 clones, 93% seen once. This material consisted of CD4+ or CD8+ T cells sorted from blood, taken in a trial of the OX40 agonist ivuxolimab. These receptors were taken from an adult with an advanced solid tumor such as melanoma, head and neck, liver or kidney cancer.

The gene calls are TRBV7-8 and TRBJ1-3, with D tentatively TRBD1 (5 bases). Trimming took off 4 bases at V and 0 bases at J, with 16 bases between the two ends. This CDR3 is built from 17 residues. Looked up from germline, CDR1 is SGHVS and CDR2 is FQNEAQ. CDR3 amino acids: CASSSGARSHSGNTIYF. Written as DNA, the CDR3 is TGTGCCAGCAGCTCCGGGGCGAGGAGCCACTCTGGAAACACCATATATTTT.

This clone was seen only once. The rearrangement uses TRBV7-9 and TRBJ2-1, with 8 bases lining up with TRBD2. The CDR3 is 16 residues long. V was clipped by 6 bases and J by 5 bases; unmatched bases: 12. Per the germline V gene, CDR1 is SEHNR and CDR2 is FQNEAQ (reference sequence). CDR3 DNA: TGTGCCAGCAGTTCCCCCGGACTAGCTAGAAACAATGAGCAGTTCTTC. This translates into CASSSPGLARNNEQFF.

The rearrangement uses TRBV7-7 and TRBJ2-2, with D possibly TRBD1 on 8 matching bases. With 5 bases removed from V and 5 bases from J, the gap between germline ends came to 18 bases. The CDR3 is 16 amino acids. Germline-derived CDR1 and CDR2 are SSHAT and FNYEAQ (reference sequence). The CDR3, as DNA: TGTGCCAGCAGCCCCCTCGACAGGGGAGGGACCGGGGAGCTGTTTTTT. Translated, it gives CASSPLDRGGTGELFF.

This chain uses TRBV7-9 with TRBJ1-2, with TRBD1 matching over 8 bases. Germline CDR1 reads SEHNR; CDR2 reads FQNEAQ (reference sequence). The V and J ends lost 2 bases and 13 bases, in that order; junction bases with no gene match: 15. The CDR3 has 15 residues. The CDR3 here is CASSLSPWTGNLGTF. The CDR3 DNA sequence: TGTGCCAGCAGCTTATCCCCCTGGACAGGGAATCTAGGCACCTTC.

The V gene is TRBV7-7, the J gene TRBJ1-2; no clear D gene. The V end lost 4 bases, the J end lost 6 bases, and 18 bases lay between the germline ends. Per germline, CDR1 SSHAT and CDR2 FNYEAQ (reference sequence). There are 15 residues in the CDR3. The CDR3 DNA sequence: TGTGCCAGCAGCTCTCCAACCCCCCACCAGAATGGCTACACCTTC. Translating it yields CASSSPTPHQNGYTF.

CDR3 loop: CASKWDRATDTQYF. CDR3 DNA: TGTGCCAGCAAGTGGGACAGGGCGACAGATACGCAGTATTTT. V usage is TRBV6-5 and J usage is TRBJ2-3, with 9 bases identical to TRBD1. The germline V gene has CDR1 MNHEY and CDR2 SVGAGI. The CDR3 has 14 amino acids. Unmatched junction bases numbered 5, after V lost 7 bases and J lost 3 bases.

The rearrangement links TRBV6-5 to TRBJ1-3; weak D call: TRBD1 (5 bases). The CDR3 runs 15 residues. The ends were cut back, 6 bases at V and 0 bases at J, with 12 bases in the middle. CDR1 and CDR2 from the germline V gene are MNHEY and SVGAGI. CDR3 loop: CASRLGRNSGNTIYF. CDR3 DNA sequence: TGTGCCAGCAGACTGGGACGAAACTCTGGAAACACCATATATTTT.

The chain is built from TRBV5-1 and TRBJ2-3; D may be TRBD2 (6 bases). CDR1 SGHRS and CDR2 YFSETQ come from the germline V gene. This CDR3 region has 14 residues. V was clipped by 3 bases and J by 7 bases, with 15 bases between them. In DNA form, the CDR3 reads TGCGCCAGCAGCTCCGAAACTAGCACGAATACGCAGTATTTT. Protein: CASSSETSTNTQYF.

This chain uses TRBV25-1 with TRBJ1-4, with D unclear. The germline V gene encodes CDR1 MGHDK and CDR2 SYGVNS. The CDR3 covers 13 residues. The germline V and J ends were trimmed by 5 bases and 8 bases, with 12 bases remaining between them. As DNA, the CDR3 is TGTGCCAGCAGTTGGTCAGGAGGCGAAAAACTGTTTTTT. Residues: CASSWSGGEKLFF.

This chain joins TRBV6-6 and TRBJ1-5; D unresolved. Germline V CDR1 and CDR2: MNHNY, SVGAGI (reference sequence). Trimming left V 0 bases short and J 0 bases short, with 9 bases between. The CDR3 is 16 amino acids. CDR3 residues: CASSYSGGYSNQPQHF. Written as DNA, the CDR3 is TGTGCCAGCAGTTACTCAGGTGGCTATAGCAATCAGCCCCAGCATTTT.

This rearrangement joins TRBV7-6 to TRBJ1-1, with TRBD1 as a possible D gene (6 bases). CDR3 length: 15 amino acids. Germline V gene sequence: CDR1 SGHVS, CDR2 FNYEAQ. Trimming cost V 5 bases and J 1 base, with 14 bases left between them. The CDR3 DNA follows: TGTGCCAGCAGCGCAGTCAGGGGCCAGAACACTGAAGCTTTCTTT. Its translation is CASSAVRGQNTEAFF.

The V and J genes are TRBV7-9 and TRBJ2-3; no firm D call. CDR1 is SEHNR and CDR2 is FQNEAQ in the germline V gene (reference sequence). This CDR3 spans 15 amino acids. Trimming shortened V by 3 bases and J by 4 bases, and 14 bases separated the two germline ends. Here the CDR3 reads CASSFMSPGADTQYF. CDR3 bases: TGTGCCAGCAGCTTTATGTCCCCGGGCGCAGATACGCAGTATTTT.

The V and J genes are TRBV18 and TRBJ1-1, with TRBD1 matching over 9 bases. The V gene's germline CDR1 is KGHSH and CDR2 LQKENI. The trim removed 2 bases at V and 5 bases at J, leaving 6 bases unmatched. This CDR3 is built from 15 residues. CDR3 coding DNA: TGTGCCAGCTCACCAATGGTACAGGGGGCTACTGAAGCTTTCTTT. It specifies CASSPMVQGATEAFF.